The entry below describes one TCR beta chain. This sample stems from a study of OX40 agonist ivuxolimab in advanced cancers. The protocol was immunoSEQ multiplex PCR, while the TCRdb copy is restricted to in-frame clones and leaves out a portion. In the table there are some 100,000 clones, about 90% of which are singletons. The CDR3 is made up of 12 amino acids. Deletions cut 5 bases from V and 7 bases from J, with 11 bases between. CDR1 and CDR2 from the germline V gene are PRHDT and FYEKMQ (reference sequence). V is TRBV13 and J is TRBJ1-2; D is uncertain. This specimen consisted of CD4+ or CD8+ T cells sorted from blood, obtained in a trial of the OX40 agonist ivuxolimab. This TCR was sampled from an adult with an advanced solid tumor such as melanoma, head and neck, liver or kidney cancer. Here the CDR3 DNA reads TGTGCCAGCAGCACCAAGCCGGGTGGCTACACCTTC. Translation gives CASSTKPGGYTF.